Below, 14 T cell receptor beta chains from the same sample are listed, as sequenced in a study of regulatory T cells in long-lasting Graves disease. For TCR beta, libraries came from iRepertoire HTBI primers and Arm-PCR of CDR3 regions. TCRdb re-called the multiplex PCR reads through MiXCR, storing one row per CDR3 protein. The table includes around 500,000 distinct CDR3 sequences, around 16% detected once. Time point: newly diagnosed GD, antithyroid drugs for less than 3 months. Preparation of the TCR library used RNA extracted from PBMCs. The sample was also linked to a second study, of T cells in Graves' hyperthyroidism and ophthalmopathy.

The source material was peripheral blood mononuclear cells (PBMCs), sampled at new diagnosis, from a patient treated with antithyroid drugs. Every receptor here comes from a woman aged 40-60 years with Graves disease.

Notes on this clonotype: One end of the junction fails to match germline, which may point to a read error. CDR3 sequence (DNA): TGCAGTGCTGGAGACCAAGACGGGCGCGGGGAGCTGTTTTTT. Its translation is CSAGDQDGRGELFF. The chain links TRBV20-1 to TRBJ2-2; D gene ambiguous. The CDR3 covers 14 residues. The V gene's germline CDR1 is DFQATT and CDR2 SNEGSKA (reference sequence).

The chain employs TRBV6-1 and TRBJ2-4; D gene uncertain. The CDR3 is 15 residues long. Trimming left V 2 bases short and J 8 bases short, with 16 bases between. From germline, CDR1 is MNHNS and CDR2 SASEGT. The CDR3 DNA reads TGTGCCAGCAGTGAAACAGAAATTCGATCCCACATTCAGTACTTC. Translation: CASSETEIRSHIQYF.

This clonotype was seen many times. The CDR3 DNA reads as TGTGCCATCAGTGTGCCCCCGGGTAGCGGAATATACAATGAGCAGTTCTTC. This sequence encodes CAISVPPGSGIYNEQFF. V gene TRBV10-3 combines with J gene TRBJ2-1; D is possibly TRBD2 (6 bases). CDR3 length: 17 amino acids. Deletions cut 4 bases from V and 4 bases from J, with 20 bases between. Germline values: CDR1 ENHRY, CDR2 SYGVKD.

CDR3 amino acids: CASSHHSDRPIYTF. The CDR3 nucleotides read TGTGCCAGCAGTCATCACTCGGACAGGCCCATCTACACCTTC. V and J are TRBV6-2 or TRBV6-3 and TRBJ1-2; 7 bases agree with TRBD1. CDR3 length: 14 amino acids. The junction had 13 bases not matched to a gene; V was cut back by 5 bases and J by 10 bases. Germline CDR1 MNHEY, CDR2 SVGEGT.

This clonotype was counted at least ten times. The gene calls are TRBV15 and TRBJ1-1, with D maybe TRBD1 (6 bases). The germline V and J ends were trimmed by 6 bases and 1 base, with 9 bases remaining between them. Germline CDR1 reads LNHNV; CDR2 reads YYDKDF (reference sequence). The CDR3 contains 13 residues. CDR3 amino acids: CATSPDRNTEAFF. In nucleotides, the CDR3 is TGTGCCACCAGTCCGGACAGGAACACTGAAGCTTTCTTT.

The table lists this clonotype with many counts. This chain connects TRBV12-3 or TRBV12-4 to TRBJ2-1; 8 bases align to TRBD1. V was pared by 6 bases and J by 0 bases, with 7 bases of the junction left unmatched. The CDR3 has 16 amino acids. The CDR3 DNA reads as TGTGCCAGCAGCCAGGGACAGGCGAGCTCCTACAATGAGCAGTTCTTC. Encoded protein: CASSQGQASSYNEQFF.

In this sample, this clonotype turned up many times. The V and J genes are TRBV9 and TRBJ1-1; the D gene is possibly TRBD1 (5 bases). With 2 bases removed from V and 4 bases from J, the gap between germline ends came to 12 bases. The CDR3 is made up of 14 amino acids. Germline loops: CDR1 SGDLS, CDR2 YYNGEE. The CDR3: CASSVDGRGTEAFF. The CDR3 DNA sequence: TGTGCCAGCAGCGTTGATGGTAGGGGCACTGAAGCTTTCTTT.

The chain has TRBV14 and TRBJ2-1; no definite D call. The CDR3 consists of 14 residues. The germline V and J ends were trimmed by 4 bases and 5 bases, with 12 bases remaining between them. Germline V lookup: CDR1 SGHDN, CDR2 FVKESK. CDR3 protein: CASSPNGYDNEQFF. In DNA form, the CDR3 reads TGTGCCAGCAGCCCTAACGGGTACGACAATGAGCAGTTCTTC.

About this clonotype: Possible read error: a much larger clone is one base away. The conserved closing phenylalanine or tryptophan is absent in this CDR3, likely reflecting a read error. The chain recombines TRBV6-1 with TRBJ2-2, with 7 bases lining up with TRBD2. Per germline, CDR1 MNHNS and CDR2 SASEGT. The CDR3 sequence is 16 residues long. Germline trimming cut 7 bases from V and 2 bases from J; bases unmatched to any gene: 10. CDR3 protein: CASISGGAGNTGELFL. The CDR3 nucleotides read TGTGCCAGCATCTCCGGGGGAGCGGGAAACACCGGGGAGCTGTTTCTT.

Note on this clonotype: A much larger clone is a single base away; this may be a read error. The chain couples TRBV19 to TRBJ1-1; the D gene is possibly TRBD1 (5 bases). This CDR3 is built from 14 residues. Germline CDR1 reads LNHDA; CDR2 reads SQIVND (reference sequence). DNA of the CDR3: TGTGCCATTAGTATCCCAGGGTGGAACACTGAAGCTTTCTTT. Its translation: CAISIPGWNTEAFF.

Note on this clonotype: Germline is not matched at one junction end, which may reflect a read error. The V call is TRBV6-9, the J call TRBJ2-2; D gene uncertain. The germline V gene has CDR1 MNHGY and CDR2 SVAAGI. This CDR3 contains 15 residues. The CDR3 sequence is CACSYSHPYTGELFF. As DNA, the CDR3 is TGTGCCTGCAGTTACTCCCATCCGTACACCGGGGAGCTGTTTTTT.

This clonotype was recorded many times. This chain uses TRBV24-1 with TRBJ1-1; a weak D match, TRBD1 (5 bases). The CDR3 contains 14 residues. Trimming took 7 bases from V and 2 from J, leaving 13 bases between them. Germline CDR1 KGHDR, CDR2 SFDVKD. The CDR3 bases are TGTGCCACCAGGCAGGGAGGGCCCAACACTGAAGCTTTCTTT. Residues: CATRQGGPNTEAFF.

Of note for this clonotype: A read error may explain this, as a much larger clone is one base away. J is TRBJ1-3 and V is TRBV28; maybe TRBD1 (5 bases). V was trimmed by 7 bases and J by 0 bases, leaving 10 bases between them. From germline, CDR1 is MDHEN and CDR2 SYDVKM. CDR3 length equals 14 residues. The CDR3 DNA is TGTGCCAGCAATGTACAGGTCTCTGGAAACACCATATATTTT. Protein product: CASNVQVSGNTIYF.

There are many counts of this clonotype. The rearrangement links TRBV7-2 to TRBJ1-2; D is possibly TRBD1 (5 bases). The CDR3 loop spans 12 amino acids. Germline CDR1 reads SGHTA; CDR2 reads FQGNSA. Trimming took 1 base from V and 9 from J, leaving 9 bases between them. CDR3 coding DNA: TGTGCCAGCAGCTTAGTTTGGGGGAGCTACACCTTC. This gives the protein CASSLVWGSYTF.